One T cell receptor beta chain is described in this entry. Its antigen is not known. Other DNA sequences in this sample translate to the same CDR3. These data belong to a study of shared clonotypes between healthy human individuals. Study outcomes and limitations: Limited genetic and exposure-history diversity came from having few donors. Sampling used blood alone; tissue repertoires probably differ. Naive subsets, compared against memory subsets, generally had larger estimated richness values.

V was cut by 0 bases and J by 2 bases, with 5 bases left in between. The CDR3 runs to 14 residues. Germline values: CDR1 MNHEY, CDR2 SVGAGI. Assay used: immunoSEQ multiplex PCR; TCRdb lists only in-frame clones, some missing. Of about 2.4 million clones listed, under 95% are singletons. The rearrangement uses TRBV6-5 and TRBJ1-5; D uncertain. The specimen was naive CD4+ T cells from PBMCs. As for subset: CD45RA+ positively selected. The TCR comes from a man between 18 and 35 years old in good health. Some clones in this sample may be carry-over from other donors' samples. The CDR3 reads CASSYSIGNQPQHF. Here the CDR3 DNA reads TGTGCCAGCAGTTACTCGATTGGCAATCAGCCCCAGCATTTT.